The T cell receptor (beta chain) described here comes from a study of technical replicates of blood from several donors. Trimming cost V 6 bases and J 7 bases; bases outside gene matches: 7. The CDR3 consists of 15 residues. In germline, CDR1 is MNHNS, CDR2 SASEGT. Profiled with immunoSEQ multiplex PCR; TCRdb holds only in-frame clones, not every one. The sample has about 69,000 clones; 88% are singletons. This chain connects TRBV6-1 to TRBJ2-2; the match to TRBD2 covers 11 bases. Sequencing was carried out using PBMCs. This TCR was sampled from a human donor in good health. Some clones in this sample may be carry-over from other donors' samples. CDR3 nucleotide sequence: TGTGCCAGCAGCCCCCTAGCGGGAGGAGGCGGGGAGCTGTTTTTT. Amino acids: CASSPLAGGGGELFF.